Described below is a single TCR beta chain sequence and its context. Its matching antigen is unknown. The data were taken from a study of T cell responses to AZD1222 COVID-19 vaccine. Study outcomes and limitations: After two AZD1222 doses, spike-specific TCR breadth and depth rose versus day 0. Females outnumbered males among donors, who were mostly white British; clonal diversity was possibly underestimated. At study baseline, merely a handful of AZD1222 recipients were seropositive.

Clones were sequenced by immunoSEQ multiplex PCR, and TCRdb holds only the in-frame ones, with some missing. This sample has tens of thousands of clones; approximately 90% occur once, and the top ten carry about 29%. The sample consisted of peripheral blood, taken 28 days after the second AZD1222 dose. This clonotype originated in an adult who received the AZD1222 COVID-19 vaccine.

CDR3 protein: CASSGTNRGRTEAFF. The CDR3 nucleotides read TGTGCCAGCAGTGGTACTAACAGGGGAAGGACTGAAGCTTTCTTT. This rearrangement joins TRBV2 to TRBJ1-1; 7 bases are shared with TRBD1. This CDR3 region has 15 residues. V shed 4 bases and J 5 bases; nucleotides not matched to a gene: 10. Germline V CDR1 and CDR2: SNHLY, FYNNEI.